This T cell receptor beta chain was captured in a study of OX40 agonist ivuxolimab in advanced cancers. The CDR3 is made up of 17 amino acids. Germline assignment: CDR1 SGHTA and CDR2 FQGTGA. The germline V and J ends were trimmed by 3 bases and 5 bases, with 21 bases remaining between them. Profiled with immunoSEQ multiplex PCR; TCRdb holds only in-frame clones, not every one. The sample lists roughly 51,000 clones, roughly 90% seen once, with roughly 1.5% in the top ten. This sequence originates from an adult with an advanced solid tumor such as melanoma, head and neck, liver or kidney cancer. The sample in question was CD4+ or CD8+ T cells sorted from blood, obtained in a trial of the OX40 agonist ivuxolimab. The chain carries TRBV7-3 and TRBJ2-3, with D perhaps matching TRBD1 (6 bases). Written as DNA, the CDR3 is TGTGCCAGCAGCTTTGGTGGCTCGAGTGGGGGCAAAGATACGCAGTATTTT. Amino acids: CASSFGGSSGGKDTQYF.